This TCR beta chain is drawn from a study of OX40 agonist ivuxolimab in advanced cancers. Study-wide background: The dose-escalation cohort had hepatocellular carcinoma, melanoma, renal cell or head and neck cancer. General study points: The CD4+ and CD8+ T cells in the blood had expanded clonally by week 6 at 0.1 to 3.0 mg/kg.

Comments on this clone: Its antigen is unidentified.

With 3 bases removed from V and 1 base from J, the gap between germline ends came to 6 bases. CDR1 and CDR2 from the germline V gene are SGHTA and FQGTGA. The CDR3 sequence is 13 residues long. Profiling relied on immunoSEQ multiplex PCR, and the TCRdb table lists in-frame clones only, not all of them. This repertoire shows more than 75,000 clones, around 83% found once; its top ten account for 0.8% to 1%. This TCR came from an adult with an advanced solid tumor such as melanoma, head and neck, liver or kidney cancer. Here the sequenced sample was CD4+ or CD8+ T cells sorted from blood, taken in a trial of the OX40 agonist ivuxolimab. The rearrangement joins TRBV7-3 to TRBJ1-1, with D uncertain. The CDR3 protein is CASSFRENTEAFF. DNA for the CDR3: TGTGCCAGCAGCTTCCGGGAGAACACTGAAGCTTTCTTT.